This TCR beta chain was captured in a study of cytomegalovirus exposure and HLA in healthy donors. Regarding the study as a whole: Testing in vitro showed a few CMV-associated chains specific for CMV antigens.

Concerning this clone: Its matching antigen is unknown.

The study ran its PCR with 60 Vbeta and 13 Jbeta primers. This table comes from immunoSEQ multiplex PCR, and its TCRdb copy is limited to in-frame clones, with some not included. The data hold more than 150,000 clones, with roughly 80% observed a single time. The CDR3 contains 16 residues. The germline V gene has CDR1 SGDLS and CDR2 YYNGEE. V was shortened by 4 bases and J by 4 bases, with 19 bases between the two germline ends. The sample taken for sequencing was PBMCs. The rearrangement links TRBV9 to TRBJ2-3, with D possibly being TRBD2 (5 bases). This clonotype originated in a middle-aged man in good health and CMV-seronegative. The CDR3 here is CASSPRDGRAADTQYF. The CDR3 DNA is TGTGCCAGCAGCCCCCGTGATGGGCGGGCCGCAGATACGCAGTATTTT.